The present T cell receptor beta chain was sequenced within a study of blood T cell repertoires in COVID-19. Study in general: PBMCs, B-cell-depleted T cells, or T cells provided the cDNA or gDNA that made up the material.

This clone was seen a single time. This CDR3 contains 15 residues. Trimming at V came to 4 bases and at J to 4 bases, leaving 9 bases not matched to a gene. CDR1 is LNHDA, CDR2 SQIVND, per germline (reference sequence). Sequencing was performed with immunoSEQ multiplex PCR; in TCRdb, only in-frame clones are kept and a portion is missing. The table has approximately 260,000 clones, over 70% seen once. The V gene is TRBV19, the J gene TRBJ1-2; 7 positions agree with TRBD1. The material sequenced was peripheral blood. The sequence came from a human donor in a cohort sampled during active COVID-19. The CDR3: CASSTGRDRGYGYTF. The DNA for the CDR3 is TGTGCCAGTAGTACCGGCCGGGACAGAGGCTATGGCTACACCTTC.